What follows are 10 T cell receptor beta chains derived from one specimen sequenced in a study of vaccination and CD4 T cells after COVID-19. As for time point: late sampling 161 to 241 days after vaccination in three convalescent patients. The sample's treatment: roughly 10-day PBMC culture with coronavirus spike peptide pools or control peptides (ViraFEST assay). Scientists ran DNA taken from cultured CD4+ T cells through the Oncomine TCR Beta short-read assay for sequencing. TCRdb called the PCR reads again in MiXCR, with one record for every CDR3 protein. The table includes 25,000 to 30,000 distinct CDR3 sequences, less than 45% detected once. No cognate antigen is known for these TCRs. Sample: CD4+ T cells from blood, cultured in vitro, taken about 7 months after SARS-CoV-2 vaccination. These receptors were taken from a human donor who had recovered from COVID-19.

This clonotype was detected only a few times. The CDR3 region is CASSWEPNYGYTF. The CDR3 DNA sequence: TGTGCCAGTTCATGGGAACCTAACTATGGCTACACCTTC. V is TRBV19 and J is TRBJ1-2; D gene uncertain. CDR3 length equals 13 residues. Per germline, CDR1 LNHDA and CDR2 SQIVND (reference sequence). Trimming cost V 8 bases and J 0 bases, with 10 bases left between them.

This clonotype turned up a few times. The CDR3 bases are TGTGCCAGCAGCCTTCAGGGCAATCAGCCCCAGCATTTT. It encodes CASSLQGNQPQHF. This sequence joins TRBV6-1 and TRBJ1-5; no firm D call. The V end was cut by 6 bases, the J end by 2 bases, with 8 bases between. The germline V gene encodes CDR1 MNHNS and CDR2 SASEGT. The CDR3 is 13 residues long.

The chain joins TRBV15 to TRBJ2-1; D not resolved. CDR3 size: 15 residues. V shed 6 bases and J shed 0 bases, with 12 bases lying between them. Germline V gene sequence: CDR1 LNHNV, CDR2 YYDKDF (reference sequence). The chain's CDR3 is CATRAHRRSYNEQFF. DNA of the CDR3: TGTGCCACCAGAGCTCACCGTCGCTCCTACAATGAGCAGTTCTTC. The full variable domain, in which reference TRBV15 and TRBJ2-1 provide the parts outside the CDR3, is DAMVIQNPRYQVTQFGKPVTLSCSQTLNHNVMYWYQQKSSQAPKLLFHYYDKDFNNEADTPDNFQSRRPNTSFCFLDIRSPGLGDTAMYLCATRAHRRSYNEQFFGPGTRLTVL.

This clonotype was counted only a few times. This sequence joins TRBV20-1 and TRBJ2-7; D gene uncertain. Germline V gene sequence: CDR1 DFQATT, CDR2 SNEGSKA (reference sequence). Trimming cost V 3 bases and J 2 bases, with 5 bases left between them. This CDR3 has 11 residues. The CDR3 sequence is CSASLAYEQYF. In DNA form, the CDR3 reads TGCAGTGCTAGCCTGGCCTACGAGCAGTACTTC.

CDR3 in amino acids: CASSLNRGDPPLHF. Written as DNA, the CDR3 is TGCGCCAGCAGCCTGAACAGGGGTGATCCACCCCTCCACTTT. V and J are TRBV4-1 and TRBJ1-6, with 7 bases fitting TRBD1. The CDR3 loop spans 14 amino acids. Germline trimming cut 4 bases from V and 11 bases from J; bases unmatched to any gene: 8. Germline V gene lookup returns CDR1 MGHRA and CDR2 YSYEKL.

The J gene is TRBJ1-2, the V gene TRBV4-1; tentative D call: TRBD1 (5 bases). Germline V lookup: CDR1 MGHRA, CDR2 YSYEKL. The V gene lost 4 bases and the J gene lost 6 bases, with 21 bases spanning the gap. The CDR3 spans 16 residues. The CDR3 is CASSLPPGTGENGYTF. CDR3 nucleotides: TGCGCCAGCAGCCTTCCTCCAGGGACGGGGGAAAATGGCTACACCTTC.

This clonotype was counted a few times. The chain links TRBV12-3 or TRBV12-4 to TRBJ2-3; D is uncertain. V was pared by 7 bases and J by 1 base, with 15 bases between. This CDR3 is 15 amino acids long. The CDR3 here is CASNSRPVGTDTQYF. The CDR3 DNA is TGTGCCAGCAACTCCCGACCCGTCGGCACAGATACGCAGTATTTT.

This clonotype occurred a few times. This chain links TRBV27 with TRBJ2-7; 13 bases are a match to TRBD2. The germline V gene encodes CDR1 MNHEY and CDR2 SMNVEV (reference sequence). The V gene end was trimmed by 6 bases and the J gene end by 2 bases; junction bases not matched to a gene: 1. This CDR3 is 14 amino acids long. Here the CDR3 DNA reads TGTGCCAGCAGGGGGACTAGCGGGACCTACGAGCAGTACTTC. It translates to CASRGTSGTYEQYF.

This sequence joins TRBV7-2 and TRBJ2-1; D gene uncertain. The CDR3 covers 13 residues. Trimming stripped 10 bases from V and 0 bases from J, with 10 bases between. The V gene's germline CDR1 is SGHTA and CDR2 FQGNSA. The CDR3 reads CATRPRSYNEQFF. DNA for the CDR3: TGTGCCACCCGTCCCCGCTCCTACAATGAGCAGTTCTTC. The full variable domain, in which reference TRBV7-2 and TRBJ2-1 provide the parts outside the CDR3, is GAGVSQSPSNKVTEKGKDVELRCDPISGHTALYWYRQSLGQGLEFLIYFQGNSAPDKSGLPSDRFSAERTGGSVSTLTIQRTQQEDSAVYLCATRPRSYNEQFFGPGTRLTVL.

The chain joins TRBV7-2 to TRBJ2-3; 9 bases match TRBD1. The CDR3 spans 15 residues. V lost 5 bases and J lost 3; bases outside the gene matches: 6. Germline CDR1 SGHTA, CDR2 FQGNSA. The CDR3 protein is CASSQGQGLTDTQYF. CDR3 sequence (DNA): TGTGCCAGCAGCCAGGGACAGGGATTGACAGATACGCAGTATTTT.